These T cell receptor beta chains were read from a single sample in a study of blood T cell repertoires in COVID-19. Sequencing used immunoSEQ multiplex PCR; TCRdb keeps in-frame clones, though not all of them. The repertoire holds 150,000 to 200,000 clones, with 75% to 90% as singletons. Sequenced: peripheral blood. The receptors derive from a woman of 80 years or more with active or convalescent COVID-19. The CDR3 runs from the conserved cysteine through the conserved F or W. D genes are given only for firm matches. The size entry is marked missing in some rows and otherwise reads once, few, many or a size class.

>TRBJ2-1|TRBV20-1|few|11|NA
TGCAGTGCTAGAGGAGTTGCTGAGCAGTTCTTC
CSARGVAEQFF
>TRBJ1-2|TRBV7-2|NA|13|NA
TGTGCCAGCAGCTTACTAGGAATTGCTGGCTACACCTTC
CASSLLGIAGYTF
>TRBJ1-3|TRBV7-9|NA|15|NA
TGTGCCAGCAGCTTAGTGGCGGGACCGGATTACACCATATATTTT
CASSLVAGPDYTIYF
>TRBJ1-1|TRBV10-3|NA|15|TRBD1
TGTGCCATCAGTGAGCCAGGGACAGCGTTCACTGAAGCTTTCTTT
CAISEPGTAFTEAFF
>TRBJ2-6|TRBV7-2|once|17|NA
TGTGCCAGCAGCCCTGTGGGGCTGGGGAAAGGGGCCAACGTCCTGACTTTC
CASSPVGLGKGANVLTF
>TRBJ1-5|TRBV6-2/TRBV6-3|NA|16|TRBD1
TGTGCCAGCAGCCGGACAGGAGTGGGTAGCAATCAGCCCCAGCATTTT
CASSRTGVGSNQPQHF
>TRBJ1-5|TRBV6-1|NA|17|TRBD1
TGTGCCAGCAGTGAAGCGCTAGGGACAGGGGGAGGACAGCCCCAGCATTTT
CASSEALGTGGGQPQHF
>TRBJ2-3|TRBV7-9|once|16|NA
TGTGCCAGCAGCTTAGAGATGACTGGAGGCACAGATACGCAGTATTTT
CASSLEMTGGTDTQYF
>TRBJ2-3|TRBV7-2|NA|15|TRBD2
TGTGCCAGCAGACCCGGGACTACTCGCACAGATACGCAGTATTTT
CASRPGTTRTDTQYF
>TRBJ1-2|TRBV24-1|NA|12|TRBD1
TGTGCCACCTACCGGGACAGGGGTGGCTACACCTTC
CATYRDRGGYTF
>TRBJ2-5|TRBV18|NA|16|TRBD1
TGTGCCAGCTCACCTTGGGACAGAGCGAGCCAAGAGACCCAGTACTTC
CASSPWDRASQETQYF
>TRBJ2-2|TRBV18|NA|17|TRBD1
TGTGCCAGCTCACCGAGGGACAGATATTCAAACACCGGGGAGCTGTTTTTT
CASSPRDRYSNTGELFF
>TRBJ1-6|TRBV5-1|NA|16|NA
TGCGCCAGCAGCCCTCAAGGGGGGGCTATTAATTCACCCCTCCACTTT
CASSPQGGAINSPLHF
>TRBJ1-5|TRBV7-2|NA|13|NA
TGTGCCAGCAGCGAGAGTAGCAATCAGCCCCAGCATTTT
CASSESSNQPQHF
>TRBJ2-6|TRBV2|NA|14|TRBD1
TGTGCCAGCGGGACAGGGACCGGGGCCAACGTCCTGACTTTC
CASGTGTGANVLTF